One sample yielded the 3 T cell receptor beta chains listed below, sequenced in a study of cytomegalovirus exposure and HLA in healthy donors. PCR was performed using 60 Vbeta and 13 Jbeta primers. The assay was immunoSEQ multiplex PCR, and TCRdb's table has in-frame clones only and misses some. Of about 190,000 clones listed, 81% are singletons. Sample: PBMCs. Every receptor here comes from a man between 18 and 35 years old in good health and CMV-seronegative.

The chain carries TRBV7-8 and TRBJ2-1; 12 bases map to TRBD2. CDR3 length: 15 residues. Germline values: CDR1 SGHVS, CDR2 FQNEAQ. V shed 7 bases, J shed 4 bases, and the junction held 5 bases outside the gene matches. The CDR3 coding sequence is TGTGCCAGCACCCCGACTAGCGGGGGTTACAATGAGCAGTTCTTC. This sequence encodes CASTPTSGGYNEQFF.

This chain uses TRBV10-3 with TRBJ2-1, with 11 bases fitting TRBD2. The CDR3 consists of 16 residues. Looked up from germline, CDR1 is ENHRY and CDR2 is SYGVKD. J lost 5 bases, V lost 0 bases, and 3 bases had no gene match. CDR3 nucleotides: TGTGCCATCAGTGAGTCGGGACTAGCGGCCCACAATGAGCAGTTCTTC. Its protein product is CAISESGLAAHNEQFF.

This clone has just one count. This chain connects TRBV11-3 to TRBJ2-3; TRBD1 agrees at 9 bases. Trimming cost V 5 bases and J 2 bases; bases outside gene matches: 5. This CDR3 region has 15 residues. Germline CDR1 SGHNT, CDR2 YENEEA. The CDR3 DNA is TGTGCCAGCAGCCACAGGGGGCTTTACACAGATACGCAGTATTTT. Translation: CASSHRGLYTDTQYF.